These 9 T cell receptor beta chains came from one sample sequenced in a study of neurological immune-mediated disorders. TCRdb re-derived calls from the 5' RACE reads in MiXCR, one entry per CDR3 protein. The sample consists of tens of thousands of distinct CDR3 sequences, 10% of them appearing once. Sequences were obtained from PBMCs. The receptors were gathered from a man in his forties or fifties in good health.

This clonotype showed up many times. CDR3 residues: CASRPRQDQPQHF. DNA of the CDR3: TGTGCCAGCAGACCCCGACAGGATCAGCCCCAGCATTTT. The rearrangement joins TRBV6-5 to TRBJ1-5; tentative D call: TRBD1 (6 bases). The CDR3 has 13 residues. CDR1 MNHEY and CDR2 SVGAGI come from the germline V gene. Between the trimmed V and J ends, which lost 6 bases and 5 bases, there was a span of 11 bases.

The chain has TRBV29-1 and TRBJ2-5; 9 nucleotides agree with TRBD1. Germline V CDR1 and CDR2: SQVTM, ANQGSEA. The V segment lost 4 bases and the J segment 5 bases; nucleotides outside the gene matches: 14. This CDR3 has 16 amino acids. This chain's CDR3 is CSVVKNMTGGTETQYF. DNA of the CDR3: TGCAGCGTTGTTAAAAATATGACAGGGGGAACGGAGACCCAGTACTTC.

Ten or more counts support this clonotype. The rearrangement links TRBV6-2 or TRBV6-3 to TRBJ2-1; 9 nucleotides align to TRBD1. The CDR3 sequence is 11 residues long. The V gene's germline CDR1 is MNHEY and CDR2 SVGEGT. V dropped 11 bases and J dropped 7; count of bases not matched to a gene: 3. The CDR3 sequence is CASDRGNEQFF. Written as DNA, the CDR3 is TGTGCCTCTGACAGGGGGAATGAGCAGTTCTTC.

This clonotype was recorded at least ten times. CDR3: CASSPGQGGETQYF. In DNA, the CDR3 is TGTGCCAGCAGTCCGGGACAGGGAGGGGAGACCCAGTACTTC. V is TRBV27 and J is TRBJ2-5, with 9 bases aligning to TRBD1. Germline-derived CDR1 and CDR2 are MNHEY and SMNVEV (reference sequence). The ends lost 5 bases at V and 5 bases at J; junction bases unmatched: 6. The CDR3 has 14 residues.

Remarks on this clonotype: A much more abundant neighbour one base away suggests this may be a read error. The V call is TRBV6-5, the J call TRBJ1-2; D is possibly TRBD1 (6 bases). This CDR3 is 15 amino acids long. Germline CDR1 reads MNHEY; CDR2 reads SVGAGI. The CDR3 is CAISYGQPGIYGYTF. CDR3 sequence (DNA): TGTGCCATCAGTTACGGACAGCCCGGAATTTATGGCTACACCTTC.

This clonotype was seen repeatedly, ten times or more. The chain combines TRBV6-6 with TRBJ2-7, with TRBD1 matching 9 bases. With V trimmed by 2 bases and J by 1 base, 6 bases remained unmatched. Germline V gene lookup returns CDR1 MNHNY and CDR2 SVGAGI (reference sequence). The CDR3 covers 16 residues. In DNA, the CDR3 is TGTGCCAGCAGTTACACTGTAGGACAGGGGTCCTACGAGCAGTACTTC. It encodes CASSYTVGQGSYEQYF.

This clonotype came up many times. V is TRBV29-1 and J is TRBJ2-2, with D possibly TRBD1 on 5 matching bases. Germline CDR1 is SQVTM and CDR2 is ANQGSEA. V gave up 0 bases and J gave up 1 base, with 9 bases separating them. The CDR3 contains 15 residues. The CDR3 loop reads CSVEDRTLNTGELFF. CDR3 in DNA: TGCAGCGTTGAAGATCGGACACTGAACACCGGGGAGCTGTTTTTT.

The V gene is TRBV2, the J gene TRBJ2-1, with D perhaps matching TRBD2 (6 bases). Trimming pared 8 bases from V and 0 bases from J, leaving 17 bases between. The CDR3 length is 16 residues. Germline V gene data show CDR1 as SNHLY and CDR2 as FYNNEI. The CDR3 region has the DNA TGTGCCAGCCTCTCAACTGACGGGAGCTCCTACAATGAGCAGTTCTTC. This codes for CASLSTDGSSYNEQFF.

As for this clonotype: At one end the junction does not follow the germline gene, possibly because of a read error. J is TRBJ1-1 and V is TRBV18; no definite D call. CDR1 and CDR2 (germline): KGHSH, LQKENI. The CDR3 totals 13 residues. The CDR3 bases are TGTGCCAGCTCACCGAACATGAACACTGAAGCTTTATTT. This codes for CASSPNMNTEALF.